This T cell receptor (beta chain) stems from a study of shared clonotypes between healthy human individuals (TCRdb year 2020). For the wider study: The cohort comprised a couple of women and three men aged 18 to 49 years. For each donor, three plates each were used for CD4 naive and CD4 memory, two plates were used for CD8 naive, and one plate was used for CD8 memory. To estimate repertoire size and how much clonotypes are shared between individuals, the study performed deep sequencing of blood TCR repertoires from 4 to 6 healthy adults. Libraries were prepared and TCR repertoires were sequenced by different laboratories using diverse techniques, in order to increase sequencing depth and limit assay-specific biases. Per donor, leukapheresis produced somewhere between about 0.94 and 8.9 billion PBMCs. Broad study findings and their caveats: Across a handful of donors, approximately 4.6% of naive CD4, approximately 3.6% of naive CD8, approximately 2.5% of memory CD4, and approximately 0.42% of memory CD8 clonotypes were shared. The genetic and exposure-history diversity represented was limited by the small number of donors. Higher generation probabilities were observed for clonotypes shared by all four sorted-subset donors than for non-shared clonotypes. Naive subsets generally had larger estimated clonotype richness than memory subsets. Based on pairwise subsampling, the degree of clonotype sharing among donors was expected to be affected by sequencing depth. Rarefaction of sorted-subset datasets indicated incomplete sequencing despite the large sequencing depth. Sampling was restricted to blood, and TCR repertoires in tissues likely differ from the TCR repertoires found in blood.

Using the deep immunoSEQ assay, TCR CDR3 regions were amplified from genomic DNA by multiplex PCR. Genomic DNA extracted from each cell subset was distributed evenly over all wells of several immunoSEQ 96-well plates, and each plate served as one replicate. For sorted subsets, approximately 210 ng genomic DNA, equal to some 30,000 T cell genomes, was loaded into each replicate PCR. Purified libraries were quantified with a Qubit 3.0 fluorometer, sized on a Bioanalyzer 2100, and re-quantified with the KAPA Library Quantification kit. Each immunoSEQ 96-well plate was sequenced on its own single-read 150-cycle Illumina NextSeq 550 flow cell. On the authors' methods: Because the immunoSEQ output held only junctional sequences and lacked quality scores, the filtering could not match the filtering applied to full-length reads. To assign V/J genes and CDR3, sequences were annotated using PyIR, a Python wrapper for IgBLAST v1.9, with IMGT germline references. Reads with weak V/J assignments (E-value above 1e-6), missing CDR3, stop codons, out-of-frame junctions, or ambiguous translated residues were removed. V3J clonotypes were defined as sequences sharing the same inferred V gene, J gene, and CDR3 amino acid sequence. Percentage overlap between repertoires was computed as shared unique clonotypes divided by the size of the smaller repertoire. Three approaches were used to assess repertoire richness: RTK rarefaction, the Chao1 estimator, and Recon v2.1 estimates of unobserved clonotypes. Generation probabilities were computed with OLGA for all TCRbeta clonotypes obtained by the gDNA method from four donors. TCRdb limited this immuneACCESS table to in-frame rearrangements with V and J called. A share of clones is missing; checked studies link under half to unresolved V genes, and the rest is unexplained. V, J and clone size reflect that table, while D and trimming were determined from the DNA. Within this sample are 550,000 to 700,000 clones, with 55% to 85% of them counted one time only. The ten largest clonotypes hold around 2% of the sample.

The donors were healthy, HIV-negative adults with no recently reported acute infections or vaccinations. All donors were Caucasian adults living in Nashville, Tennessee, USA. CD4+ T cells were enriched by magnetic negative selection, after which naive cells were positively selected on CD45RA and the negative fraction was taken as the memory subset. After blood collection by leukapheresis, PBMCs were isolated using Ficoll-Histopaque density gradient centrifugation and then cryopreserved in the vapor phase of liquid nitrogen. Analytical flow cytometry was used to check the purity and quantity of every magnetically sorted T cell population. From each sorted fraction, genomic DNA was isolated and quantified by UV absorbance on a Nanodrop 2000c. Note on this clone: This receptor's antigen is unknown. Base qualities are not at hand, and no much larger clone is one base apart.

From a lookup of the germline V gene (reference sequence), CDR1 and CDR2 are MNHEY and SMNVEV. Its CDR3 holds 15 amino acids, cysteine through phenylalanine. Left in the record is the CDR3 DNA by itself, 45 bases read in frame from the first base. A distance of 15 bases separates the germline ends of V and J, which lose 5 bases and 3 bases respectively. Sequences were obtained from memory CD4+ T cells sorted from blood. The cell subset or site label for this specimen denotes: CD45RA-negative fraction. This TCR derives from a woman in her 30s in good health. This sequence uses TRBV27 and TRBJ2-3; TRBD2 is perhaps the D gene, given 5 matching bases. The nucleotide sequence reads as follows: TGTGCCAGCAGTCTCAAGGGAGTTAGGACAGATACGCAGTATTTT. This codes for CASSLKGVRTDTQYF.